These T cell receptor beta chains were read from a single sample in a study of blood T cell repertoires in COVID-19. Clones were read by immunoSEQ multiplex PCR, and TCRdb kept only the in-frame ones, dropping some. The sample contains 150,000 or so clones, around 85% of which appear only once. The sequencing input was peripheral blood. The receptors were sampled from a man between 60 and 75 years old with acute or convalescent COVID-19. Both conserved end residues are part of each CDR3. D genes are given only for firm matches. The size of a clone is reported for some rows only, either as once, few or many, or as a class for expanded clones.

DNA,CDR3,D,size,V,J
TGTGCCACCAGCTTCCGGGGAAAGACTGAAGCTTTCTTT,CATSFRGKTEAFF,NA,NA,TRBV15,TRBJ1-1
TGTGCCAGCAGCTTATCAGGACTAGCGGTACCCGGGGAGCTGTTTTTT,CASSLSGLAVPGELFF,TRBD2,once,TRBV6-2/TRBV6-3,TRBJ2-2
TGTGCCAGTAGTATAGACGGACAGGGTTTCTCCGGGGAGCTGTTTTTT,CASSIDGQGFSGELFF,TRBD1,NA,TRBV19,TRBJ2-2
TGTGCCAGCAGCTCCCGCCTCACAGGGGAAGCTTTCTTT,CASSSRLTGEAFF,NA,NA,TRBV11-2,TRBJ1-1
TGTGCCAGCAGCTTAGGTGGTCAGCGGGGCACAGATACGCAGTATTTT,CASSLGGQRGTDTQYF,NA,NA,TRBV11-2,TRBJ2-3
TGCGCCAGCAGTGAAGGACAGCTCGAGACCCAGTACTTC,CASSEGQLETQYF,NA,few,TRBV10-2,TRBJ2-5
TGCGCCAGCAGCTGGGGCGACGGATCCTACGAGCAGTACTTC,CASSWGDGSYEQYF,NA,NA,TRBV4-1,TRBJ2-7
TGTGCCAGCAGAACGACAAGCCTAGGAAACACCATATATTTT,CASRTTSLGNTIYF,NA,NA,TRBV28,TRBJ1-3
TGCGCCAGCAGCTTAGGGACTAGCGGGAACACCGGGGAGCTGTTTTTT,CASSLGTSGNTGELFF,TRBD2,NA,TRBV5-1,TRBJ2-2
TGTGCCAGCAGTCTCTCGGGAGAGGGGACCGGGGAGCTGTTTTTT,CASSLSGEGTGELFF,NA,NA,TRBV27,TRBJ2-2
TGTGCCAGCAGCTTGGGGGCCTACACCGGGGAGCTGTTTTTT,CASSLGAYTGELFF,NA,NA,TRBV5-4,TRBJ2-2
TGTGCCAGCAGTGAGACAGGGACTAGCAGGAGGACCCAGTACTTC,CASSETGTSRRTQYF,TRBD2,NA,TRBV2,TRBJ2-5
TGTGCCAGCAGCCAAGACAGGGGAGTGGTCTACAATGAGCAGTTCTTC,CASSQDRGVVYNEQFF,NA,NA,TRBV3-1/TRBV3-2,TRBJ2-1
TGTGCCAGTAATTACGTCCCGCGGCCTCGAAATCGGAGACCCGGGGAGGGCCCGTACGAGCAGTACTTC,CASNYVPRPRNRRPGEGPYEQYF,TRBD2,NA,TRBV19,TRBJ2-7
TGTGCCAGCAGTTTTTACAGGGGAGATGAGCAGTTCTTC,CASSFYRGDEQFF,TRBD1,NA,TRBV27,TRBJ2-1
TGTGCCAGCAGCTTGCAACAGTCCGGCTACACCTTC,CASSLQQSGYTF,NA,NA,TRBV5-6,TRBJ1-2
TGCGCCAGCAGCGAAGCCGGGGCTAGCGTCTACTACGAGCAGTACTTC,CASSEAGASVYYEQYF,NA,NA,TRBV5-1,TRBJ2-7
TGTGCCAGCAGTGTGGTAGCGAACACTGAAGCTTTCTTT,CASSVVANTEAFF,NA,once,TRBV6-4,TRBJ1-1
TGTGCCAGCAGAGGATACCAGGGATACAATCAGCCCCAGCATTTT,CASRGYQGYNQPQHF,NA,NA,TRBV6-5,TRBJ1-5
TGTGCCAGCAGTGATTCGGCGGGAAATCTATACGAGCAGTACTTC,CASSDSAGNLYEQYF,NA,once,TRBV2,TRBJ2-7
TGTGCCACCAGCAGAGGAGGAGTGGGCACAGATACGCAGTATTTT,CATSRGGVGTDTQYF,NA,NA,TRBV15,TRBJ2-3
TGTGCCAGCACGCGGGAGACCGGCAATGAGCAGTTCTTC,CASTRETGNEQFF,TRBD2,NA,TRBV2,TRBJ2-1
TGCGCCAGCAGCCAAGATCCAGGGGGTAGGGAGACCCAGTACTTC,CASSQDPGGRETQYF,TRBD1,few,TRBV4-1,TRBJ2-5
TGTGCCAGCTCACCCTCCGTTTCGGCGGGAGGGGCGGATGAGCAGTTCTTC,CASSPSVSAGGADEQFF,TRBD2,NA,TRBV18,TRBJ2-1
TGTGCCAGCAGTTTGTGGGGGGCTAGCGGGAGCAACAATGAGCAGTTCTTC,CASSLWGASGSNNEQFF,TRBD2,NA,TRBV13,TRBJ2-1
TGCGCCAGCAGCTTGACGGGGGGTTCCGGAAACACCATATATTTT,CASSLTGGSGNTIYF,NA,NA,TRBV5-1,TRBJ1-3
TGTGCCAGCAGCTCACAGGGGGCAGGGGATACGCAGTATTTT,CASSSQGAGDTQYF,TRBD1,NA,TRBV11-3,TRBJ2-3
TGTGCCACCACCGGGACTAGCGGGAGGGGGGAGACCCAGTACTTC,CATTGTSGRGETQYF,TRBD2,NA,TRBV19,TRBJ2-5
TGCGCCAGCAGCTCCGACAGGACCCTCAATGAGCAGTTCTTC,CASSSDRTLNEQFF,NA,NA,TRBV5-1,TRBJ2-1
TGCGCCAGCAGCATCCGGACTAGCGTAGATACGCAGTATTTT,CASSIRTSVDTQYF,TRBD2,NA,TRBV5-1,TRBJ2-3
TGCGCCAGCAGCCCCAGGGGCGTTCGTGGCGAGCAGTACTTC,CASSPRGVRGEQYF,NA,NA,TRBV4-1,TRBJ2-7
TGTGCCAGCAGCTTAGAGGGGGGTGAGCAGTTCTTC,CASSLEGGEQFF,NA,NA,TRBV11-3,TRBJ2-1
TGTGCCAGCAGCTTAAGTCCCGTAGCGGCCACCGGGGAGCTGTTTTTT,CASSLSPVAATGELFF,NA,NA,TRBV7-3,TRBJ2-2
TGTGCCAGCAGTGAACTCTCCTACGAGCAGTACTTC,CASSELSYEQYF,NA,once,TRBV28,TRBJ2-7
TGTGCCAGCAGTTCCCTGGGACAGGAGGGTTCAGATACGCAGTATTTT,CASSSLGQEGSDTQYF,TRBD1,few,TRBV6-2/TRBV6-3,TRBJ2-3
TGTGCCAGCAGTGAAGCTCGCGGGGGAAACACCGGGGAGCTGTTTTTT,CASSEARGGNTGELFF,TRBD2,NA,TRBV2,TRBJ2-2
TGTGCCAGCAGGGTACAGGATGTTGCAGATACGCAGTATTTT,CASRVQDVADTQYF,NA,NA,TRBV2,TRBJ2-3
TGTGCCAGCAGTGAAGGGAGAGAGAGCTATGGCTACACCTTC,CASSEGRESYGYTF,NA,NA,TRBV6-1,TRBJ1-2
TGTGCCAGTAGGAAGACAGGGACCGGGGAGCTGTTTTTT,CASRKTGTGELFF,TRBD1,NA,TRBV19,TRBJ2-2
TGTGCCAGCAGCTTAGTCTGGGCCGGCGGAGGCGAGCAGTACTTC,CASSLVWAGGGEQYF,NA,NA,TRBV7-2,TRBJ2-7
TGTGCCAGCAGTGAAAACATGGAGCAAGAGACCCAGTACTTC,CASSENMEQETQYF,NA,NA,TRBV25-1,TRBJ2-5
TGCGCCAGCAGCTTGGCCGGGGGGCAGAACTATGGCTACACCTTC,CASSLAGGQNYGYTF,NA,NA,TRBV5-1,TRBJ1-2
TGCGCCAGCAGCTCCGCCTACGAGCAGTACTTC,CASSSAYEQYF,NA,NA,TRBV5-1,TRBJ2-7
TGTGCCAGCAGCTTTCCCCCACGGACTAGCGGGAGCACTGAGCAGTTCTTC,CASSFPPRTSGSTEQFF,TRBD2,NA,TRBV9,TRBJ2-1
TGTGCCAGCAGCTTAGCTACGTTCGGCACTGAAGCTTTCTTT,CASSLATFGTEAFF,NA,few,TRBV7-2,TRBJ1-1
TGTGCCAGCAGCTTAGACAGGGTGGTGGGCATTCAGTACTTC,CASSLDRVVGIQYF,NA,NA,TRBV11-2,TRBJ2-4
TGTGCCAGCAGTTGGAAGGGGGGGGACAATCAGCCCCAGCATTTT,CASSWKGGDNQPQHF,NA,NA,TRBV28,TRBJ1-5
TGTGCCAGCAGCCCCTTTAGGGGGAGGGAGGCTTTCTTT,CASSPFRGREAFF,NA,NA,TRBV7-3,TRBJ1-1
TGTGCCAGCAGTTTTCGCCCGGGTGGAAAACTGTTTTTT,CASSFRPGGKLFF,NA,once,TRBV12-3/TRBV12-4,TRBJ1-4
TGTGCCAGCATTACATGGAACACTGAAGCTTTCTTT,CASITWNTEAFF,NA,NA,TRBV28,TRBJ1-1
TGTGCCAGCAGCTCTACTAAGCGGGGCCCCTACGAGCAGTACTTC,CASSSTKRGPYEQYF,TRBD2,NA,TRBV7-9,TRBJ2-7
TGTGCCACCACCGGGACAGCTAACTATGGCTACACCTTC,CATTGTANYGYTF,TRBD1,few,TRBV10-3,TRBJ1-2